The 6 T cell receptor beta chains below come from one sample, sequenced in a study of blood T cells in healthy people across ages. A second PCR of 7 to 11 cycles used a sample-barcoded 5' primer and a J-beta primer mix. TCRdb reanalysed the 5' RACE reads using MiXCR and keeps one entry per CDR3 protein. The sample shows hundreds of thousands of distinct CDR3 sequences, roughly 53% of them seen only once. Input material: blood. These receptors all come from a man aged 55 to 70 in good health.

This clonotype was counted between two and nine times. The CDR3 region has the DNA TGTGCCAGCAGTTTGGAGGCCGACACAGATACGCAGTATTTT. It encodes CASSLEADTDTQYF. This chain connects TRBV12-3 or TRBV12-4 to TRBJ2-3; TRBD2 is a possible D gene (5 bases). This CDR3 is 14 amino acids long. Trimming cost V 3 bases and J 2 bases, with 9 bases left between them.

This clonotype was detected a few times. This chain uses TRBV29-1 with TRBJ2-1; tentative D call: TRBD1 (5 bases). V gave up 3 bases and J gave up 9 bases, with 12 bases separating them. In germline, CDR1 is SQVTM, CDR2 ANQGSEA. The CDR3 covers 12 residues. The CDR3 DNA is TGCAGCGTTGACCTGCAGGGTTTTGAGCAGTTCTTC. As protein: CSVDLQGFEQFF.

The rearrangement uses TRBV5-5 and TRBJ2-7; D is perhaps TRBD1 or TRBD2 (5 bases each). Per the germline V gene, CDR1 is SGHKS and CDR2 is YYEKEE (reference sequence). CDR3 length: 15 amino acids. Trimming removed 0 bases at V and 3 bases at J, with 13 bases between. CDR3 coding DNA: TGTGCCAGCAGCTTGGTGGGGGAATCGGGCTACGAGCAGTACTTC. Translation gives CASSLVGESGYEQYF.

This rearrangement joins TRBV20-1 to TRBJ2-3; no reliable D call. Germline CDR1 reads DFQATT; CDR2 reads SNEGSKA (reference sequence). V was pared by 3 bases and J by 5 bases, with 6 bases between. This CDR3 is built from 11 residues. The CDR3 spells CSASRGDTQYF. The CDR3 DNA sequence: TGCAGTGCTAGCCGAGGAGATACGCAGTATTTT.

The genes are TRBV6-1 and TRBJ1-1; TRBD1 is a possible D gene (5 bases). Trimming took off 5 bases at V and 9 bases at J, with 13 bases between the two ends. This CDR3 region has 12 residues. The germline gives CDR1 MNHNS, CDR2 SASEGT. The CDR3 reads CASSLPDSQAFF. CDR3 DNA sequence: TGTGCCAGCAGTCTACCTGACAGCCAAGCTTTCTTT.

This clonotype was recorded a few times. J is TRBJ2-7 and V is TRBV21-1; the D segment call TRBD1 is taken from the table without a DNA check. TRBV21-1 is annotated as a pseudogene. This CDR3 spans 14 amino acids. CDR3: CASSNRDRFYEQYF. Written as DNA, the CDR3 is TGTGCCAGCAGCAACCGGGACAGGTTTTACGAGCAGTACTTC.